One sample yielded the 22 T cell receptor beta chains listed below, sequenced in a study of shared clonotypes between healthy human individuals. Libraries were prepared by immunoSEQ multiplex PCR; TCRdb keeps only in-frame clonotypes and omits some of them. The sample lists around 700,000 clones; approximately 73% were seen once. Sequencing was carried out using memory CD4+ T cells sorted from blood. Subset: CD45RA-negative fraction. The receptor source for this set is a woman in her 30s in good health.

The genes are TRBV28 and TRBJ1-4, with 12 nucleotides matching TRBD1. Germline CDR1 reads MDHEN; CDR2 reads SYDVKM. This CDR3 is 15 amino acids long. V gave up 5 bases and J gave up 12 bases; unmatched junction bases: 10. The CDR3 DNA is TGTGCCAGCAGTCAACCGGGACAGGGGGCGGTAGAACTGTTTTTT. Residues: CASSQPGQGAVELFF. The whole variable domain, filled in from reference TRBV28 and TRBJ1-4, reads DVKVTQSSRYLVKRTGEKVFLECVQDMDHENMFWYRQDPGLGLRLIYFSYDVKMKEKGDIPEGYSVSREKKERFSLILESASTNQTSMYLCASSQPGQGAVELFFGSGTQLSVL.

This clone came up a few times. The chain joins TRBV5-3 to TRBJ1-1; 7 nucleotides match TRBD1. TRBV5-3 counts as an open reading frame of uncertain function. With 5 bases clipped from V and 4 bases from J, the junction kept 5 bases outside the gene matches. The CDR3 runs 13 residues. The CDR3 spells CARRPQGGTEAFF. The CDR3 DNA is TGTGCCAGAAGGCCCCAGGGGGGCACTGAAGCTTTCTTT.

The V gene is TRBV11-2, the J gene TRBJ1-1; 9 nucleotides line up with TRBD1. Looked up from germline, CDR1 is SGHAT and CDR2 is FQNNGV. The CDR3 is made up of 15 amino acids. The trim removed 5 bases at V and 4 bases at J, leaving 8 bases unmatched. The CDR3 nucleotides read TGTGCCAGCAGCGCCCCGGGGACAGGGTTCACTGAAGCTTTCTTT. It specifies CASSAPGTGFTEAFF.

CDR3 region: CASSATGPAKNIQYF. The CDR3 DNA is TGTGCCAGCAGTGCTACAGGGCCAGCCAAAAACATTCAGTACTTC. V and J are TRBV2 and TRBJ2-4, with D possibly TRBD1 on 6 matching bases. The CDR3 extends over 15 amino acids. Looked up from germline, CDR1 is SNHLY and CDR2 is FYNNEI. The germline V and J ends were trimmed by 4 bases and 0 bases, with 10 bases remaining between them.

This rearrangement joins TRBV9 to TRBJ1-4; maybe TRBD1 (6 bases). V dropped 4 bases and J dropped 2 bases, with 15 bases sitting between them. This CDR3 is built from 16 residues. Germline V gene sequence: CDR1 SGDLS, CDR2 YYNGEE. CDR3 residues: CASSNSGGLTNEKLFF. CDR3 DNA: TGTGCCAGCAGCAATAGTGGGGGGCTGACTAATGAAAAACTGTTTTTT.

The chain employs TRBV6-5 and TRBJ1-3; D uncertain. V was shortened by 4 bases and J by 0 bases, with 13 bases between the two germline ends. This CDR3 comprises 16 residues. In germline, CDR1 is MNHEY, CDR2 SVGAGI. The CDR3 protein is CASSSTLLGSGNTIYF. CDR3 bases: TGTGCCAGCAGTTCAACTTTACTGGGCTCTGGAAACACCATATATTTT.

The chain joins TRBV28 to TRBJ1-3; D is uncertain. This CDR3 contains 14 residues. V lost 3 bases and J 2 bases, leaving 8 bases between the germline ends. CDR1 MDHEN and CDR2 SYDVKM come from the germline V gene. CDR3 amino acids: CASSLAQTGNTIYF. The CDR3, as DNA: TGTGCCAGCAGTTTGGCCCAGACTGGAAACACCATATATTTT.

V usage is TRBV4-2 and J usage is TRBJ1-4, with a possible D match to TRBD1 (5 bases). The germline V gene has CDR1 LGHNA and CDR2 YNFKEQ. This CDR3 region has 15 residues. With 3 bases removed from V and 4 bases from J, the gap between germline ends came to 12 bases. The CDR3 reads CASSQGPAGNEKLFF. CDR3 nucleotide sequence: TGTGCCAGCAGCCAGGGGCCGGCGGGTAATGAAAAACTGTTTTTT.

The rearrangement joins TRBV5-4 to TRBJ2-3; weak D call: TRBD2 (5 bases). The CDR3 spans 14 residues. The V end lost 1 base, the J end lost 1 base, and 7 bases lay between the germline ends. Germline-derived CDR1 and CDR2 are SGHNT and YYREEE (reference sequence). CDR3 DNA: TGTGCCAGCAGCTTGCGTAGCGGCACAGATACGCAGTATTTT. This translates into CASSLRSGTDTQYF.

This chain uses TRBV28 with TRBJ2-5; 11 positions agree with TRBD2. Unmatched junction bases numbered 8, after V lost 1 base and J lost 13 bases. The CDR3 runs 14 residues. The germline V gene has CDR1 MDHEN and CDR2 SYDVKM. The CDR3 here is CASSLLTSGSERYF. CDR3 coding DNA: TGTGCCAGCAGTTTATTAACTAGCGGGAGCGAACGGTACTTC. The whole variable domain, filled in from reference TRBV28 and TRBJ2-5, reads DVKVTQSSRYLVKRTGEKVFLECVQDMDHENMFWYRQDPGLGLRLIYFSYDVKMKEKGDIPEGYSVSREKKERFSLILESASTNQTSMYLCASSLLTSGSERYFGPGTRLLVL.

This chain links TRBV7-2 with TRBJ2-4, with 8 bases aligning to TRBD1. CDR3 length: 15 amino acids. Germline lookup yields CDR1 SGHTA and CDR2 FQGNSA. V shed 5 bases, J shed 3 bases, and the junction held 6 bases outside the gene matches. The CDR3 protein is CASSPQQGGKNIQYF. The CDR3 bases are TGTGCCAGCAGCCCGCAACAGGGGGGCAAAAACATTCAGTACTTC.

Here the CDR3 DNA reads TGTGCCAGCAGTTACCGGGACTCGCGGTTCAACGAGCAGTACTTC. Translated: CASSYRDSRFNEQYF. The rearrangement joins TRBV2 to TRBJ2-7; a weak D match, TRBD2 (6 bases). Germline CDR1 and CDR2: SNHLY and FYNNEI. The V end lost 5 bases, the J end lost 5 bases, and 19 bases lay between the germline ends. This CDR3 spans 15 amino acids. Complete variable domain (other parts from reference TRBV2 and TRBJ2-7): EPEVTQTPSHQVTQMGQEVILRCVPISNHLYFYWYRQILGQKVEFLVSFYNNEISEKSEIFDDQFSVERPDGSNFTLKIRSTKLEDSAMYFCASSYRDSRFNEQYFGPGTRLTVT.

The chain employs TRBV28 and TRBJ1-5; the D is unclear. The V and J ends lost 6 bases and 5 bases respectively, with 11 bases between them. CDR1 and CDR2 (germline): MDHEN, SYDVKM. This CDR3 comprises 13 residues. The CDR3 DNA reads TGTGCCAGCAGCCTCTTAGTGGATCAGCCCCAGCATTTT. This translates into CASSLLVDQPQHF.

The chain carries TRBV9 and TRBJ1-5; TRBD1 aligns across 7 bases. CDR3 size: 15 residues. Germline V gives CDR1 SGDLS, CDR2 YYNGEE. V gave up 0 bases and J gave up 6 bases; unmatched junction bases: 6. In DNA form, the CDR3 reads TGTGCCAGCAGCGTAGGGGGACAGACCAGTCAGCCCCAGCATTTT. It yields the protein CASSVGGQTSQPQHF.

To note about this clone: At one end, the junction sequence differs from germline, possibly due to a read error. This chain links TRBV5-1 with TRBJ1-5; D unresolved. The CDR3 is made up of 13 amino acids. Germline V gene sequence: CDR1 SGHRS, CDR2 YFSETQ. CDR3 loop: CASSARSDQPQHF. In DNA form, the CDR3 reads TGCGCCAGCAGCGCCCGTAGCGATCAGCCCCAGCATTTT.

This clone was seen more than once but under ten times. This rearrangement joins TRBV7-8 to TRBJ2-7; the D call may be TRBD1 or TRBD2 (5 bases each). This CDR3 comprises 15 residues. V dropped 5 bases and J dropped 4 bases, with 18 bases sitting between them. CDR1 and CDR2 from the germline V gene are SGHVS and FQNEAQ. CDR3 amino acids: CASSPRRELRYEQYF. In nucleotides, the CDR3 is TGTGCCAGCAGCCCCCGCAGGGAGCTAAGGTACGAGCAGTACTTC.

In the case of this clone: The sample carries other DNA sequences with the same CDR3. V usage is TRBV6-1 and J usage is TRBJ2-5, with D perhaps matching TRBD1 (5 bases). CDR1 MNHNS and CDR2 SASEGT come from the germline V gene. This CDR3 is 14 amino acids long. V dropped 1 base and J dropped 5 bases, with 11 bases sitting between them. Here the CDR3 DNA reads TGTGCCAGCAGTGAAGGGGGCCCTCCGGAGACCCAGTACTTC. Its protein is CASSEGGPPETQYF.

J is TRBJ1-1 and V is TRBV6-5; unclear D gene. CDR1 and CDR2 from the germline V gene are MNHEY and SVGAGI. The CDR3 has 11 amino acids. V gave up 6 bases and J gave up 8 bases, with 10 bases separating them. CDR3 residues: CASRAGSEAFF. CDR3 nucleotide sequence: TGTGCCAGCAGGGCGGGTTCGGAAGCTTTCTTT.

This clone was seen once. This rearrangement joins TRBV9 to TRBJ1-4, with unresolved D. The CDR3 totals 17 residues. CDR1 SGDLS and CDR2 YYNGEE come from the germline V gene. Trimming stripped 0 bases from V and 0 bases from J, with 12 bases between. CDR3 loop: CASSVESIRATNEKLFF. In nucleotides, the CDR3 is TGTGCCAGCAGCGTAGAGTCTATTCGTGCAACTAATGAAAAACTGTTTTTT. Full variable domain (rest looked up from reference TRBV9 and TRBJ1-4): DSGVTQTPKHLITATGQRVTLRCSPRSGDLSVYWYQQSLDQGLQFLIQYYNGEERAKGNILERFSAQQFPDLHSELNLSSLELGDSALYFCASSVESIRATNEKLFFGSGTQLSVL.

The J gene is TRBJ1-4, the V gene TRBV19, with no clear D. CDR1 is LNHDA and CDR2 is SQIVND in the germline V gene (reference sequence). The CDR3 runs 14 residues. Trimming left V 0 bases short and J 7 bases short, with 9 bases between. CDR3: CASSIDQRIEKLFF. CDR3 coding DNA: TGTGCCAGTAGTATAGATCAAAGGATTGAAAAACTGTTTTTT. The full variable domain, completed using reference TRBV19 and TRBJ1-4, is DGGITQSPKYLFRKEGQNVTLSCEQNLNHDAMYWYRQDPGQGLRLIYYSQIVNDFQKGDIAEGYSVSREKKESFPLTVTSAQKNPTAFYLCASSIDQRIEKLFFGSGTQLSVL.

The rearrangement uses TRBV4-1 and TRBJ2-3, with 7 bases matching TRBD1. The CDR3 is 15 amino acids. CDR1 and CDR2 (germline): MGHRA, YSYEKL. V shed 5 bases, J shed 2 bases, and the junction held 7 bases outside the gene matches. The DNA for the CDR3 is TGCGCCAGCAGCGTAGTACAGGGGACCACAGATACGCAGTATTTT. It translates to CASSVVQGTTDTQYF.

The CDR3 is CASSEAGWAPSDEQFF. In nucleotides, the CDR3 is TGTGCCAGCAGTGAAGCGGGGTGGGCCCCTTCCGATGAGCAGTTCTTC. The chain links TRBV6-1 to TRBJ2-1, with D uncertain. The germline CDR1 and CDR2 sequences are MNHNS and SASEGT. This CDR3 region has 16 residues. The V end was cut by 0 bases, the J end by 8 bases, with 17 bases between.